The rows below give T cell receptor beta chains drawn from one sample of a study of PD-L1 blockade in urothelial cancer. The assay was immunoSEQ multiplex PCR, and TCRdb's table has in-frame clones only and misses some. Of roughly 56,000 clones listed, around 84% are singletons. The specimen was PBMCs, collected around atezolizumab (anti-PD-L1) treatment. The receptor source for this set is a man in his fifties or sixties with urothelial cancer. Each CDR3 is given with its conserved first and last residue. The order of the fields is V gene, clone size, J gene, D gene, CDR3 protein, CDR3 DNA. The D gene is left open where the match is weak. Clone size is not always given. Where it is, it says once, few, many or a class for expanded clones.

>TRBV9|.|TRBJ2-1|.
CASSVGQTNNEQFF
TGTGCCAGCAGCGTAGGACAGACCAACAATGAGCAGTTCTTC
>TRBV29-1|.|TRBJ1-1|.
CSVVSGAGNTEAFF
TGCAGCGTTGTGTCAGGGGCAGGGAACACTGAAGCTTTCTTT
>TRBV5-1|once|TRBJ1-1|.
CASSSGDFGNTEAFF
TGCGCCAGCAGCTCAGGGGATTTTGGGAACACTGAAGCTTTCTTT
>TRBV27|.|TRBJ1-2|TRBD1
CASSLRQGANYGYTF
TGTGCCAGCAGTTTACGACAGGGGGCAAACTATGGCTACACCTTC
>TRBV29-1|.|TRBJ2-7|.
CSVTLAWEQYF
TGCAGCGTTACCCTTGCGTGGGAGCAGTACTTC
>TRBV4-2|few|TRBJ2-3|.
CASSQRLSDTDTQYF
TGTGCCAGCAGCCAAAGACTGTCTGACACAGATACGCAGTATTTT
>TRBV9|.|TRBJ2-2|.
CASSALQGTGELFF
TGTGCCAGCAGCGCCCTACAGGGAACCGGGGAGCTGTTTTTT
>TRBV19|.|TRBJ1-2|TRBD1
CASSSPGTGVNYGYTF
TGTGCCAGTAGTAGCCCCGGGACAGGGGTCAACTATGGCTACACCTTC
>TRBV18|.|TRBJ1-1|TRBD1
CASSGKQGKNTEAFF
TGTGCCAGCTCAGGAAAACAGGGGAAGAACACTGAAGCTTTCTTT
>TRBV7-8|once|TRBJ2-1|TRBD2
CASSQRPTGRAGYNEQFF
TGTGCCAGCAGCCAACGCCCTACCGGGAGGGCTGGCTACAATGAGCAGTTCTTC
>TRBV5-1|once|TRBJ2-2|TRBD2
CASSRAAREGLNTGELFF
TGCGCCAGCAGCCGCGCCGCGCGGGAGGGACTGAACACCGGGGAGCTGTTTTTT
>TRBV4-2|.|TRBJ2-7|TRBD1
CASSHSYRRDRESYEQYF
TGTGCCAGCAGCCACTCTTATCGTCGGGACAGAGAGTCCTACGAGCAGTACTTC
>TRBV6-5|few|TRBJ1-1|.
CASSSQMRAEAFF
TGTGCCAGCAGTTCCCAAATGAGGGCTGAAGCTTTCTTT
>TRBV11-1|.|TRBJ2-5|.
CASSPRQGRGETQYF
TGTGCCAGCAGCCCCCGGCAGGGGAGAGGGGAGACCCAGTACTTC
>TRBV14|.|TRBJ1-6|.
CASSPGQGGSPLHF
TGTGCCAGCAGCCCTGGGCAGGGAGGTTCACCCCTCCACTTT
>TRBV6-5|.|TRBJ2-7|TRBD2
CASRRVAGESYEQYF
TGTGCCAGCAGGAGGGTAGCGGGGGAGTCCTACGAGCAGTACTTC
>TRBV5-4|.|TRBJ2-1|.
CASSLGGVTSSYNEQFF
TGTGCCAGCAGCTTAGGGGGGGTTACTAGCTCCTACAATGAGCAGTTCTTC
>TRBV7-3|few|TRBJ1-1|.
CASSSDGLTEAFF
TGTGCCAGCAGCAGCGACGGACTCACTGAAGCTTTCTTT
>TRBV28|.|TRBJ1-2|.
CASSLVQHHYGYTF
TGTGCCAGCAGTTTGGTCCAACACCATTATGGCTACACCTTC
>TRBV2|.|TRBJ1-5|TRBD1
CASRQGGPGGSNQPQHF
TGTGCCAGCAGACAGGGGGGGCCAGGGGGGAGCAATCAGCCCCAGCATTTT
>TRBV7-2|.|TRBJ1-2|.
CASSSTGSGYTF
TGTGCCAGCAGCTCTACAGGGTCTGGCTACACCTTC
>TRBV5-1|.|TRBJ1-1|.
CASSFAGSDTEAFF
TGCGCCAGCAGCTTCGCGGGATCGGACACTGAAGCTTTCTTT
>TRBV11-2|.|TRBJ2-3|.
CASSLLGGSGDTQYF
TGTGCCAGCAGCTTACTTGGGGGGTCAGGAGATACGCAGTATTTT
>TRBV29-1|.|TRBJ1-3|.
CSAQRDNGGNTIYF
TGCAGCGCCCAACGGGACAACGGTGGAAACACCATATATTTT
>TRBV27|.|TRBJ2-3|TRBD2
CASSTRTSGTSSTDTQYF
TGTGCCAGCAGTACCCGGACTAGCGGGACCTCTAGCACAGATACGCAGTATTTT
>TRBV2|few|TRBJ2-1|.
CASSGGGLGDEQFF
TGTGCCAGCAGTGGGGGGGGGCTGGGGGATGAGCAGTTCTTC
>TRBV18|once|TRBJ2-7|TRBD1
CASSPRDRGLYEQYF
TGTGCCAGCTCACCCCGGGACAGGGGGCTATACGAGCAGTACTTC